This T cell receptor beta chain emerged from a study of PD-L1 blockade in urothelial cancer. The overall study: The authors examined blood 3 weeks (second dose) and 6 weeks after treatment start.

Germline V gene data show CDR1 as SNHLY and CDR2 as FYNNEI. Trimming at V came to 6 bases and at J to 3 bases, leaving 12 bases not matched to a gene. The CDR3 runs to 17 residues. Profiled with immunoSEQ multiplex PCR; TCRdb holds only in-frame clones, not every one. The repertoire holds 100,000 or so clones, with roughly nine tenths as singletons. Sequenced here: PBMCs, sampled around atezolizumab (anti-PD-L1) treatment. The TCR comes from a woman aged 80 or older with urothelial cancer. The V call is TRBV2, the J call TRBJ2-3, with TRBD2 identical over 10 bases. CDR3 coding DNA: TGTGCCAGCAGCGTCTTTACTAGCGGGATGAGGACAGATACGCAGTATTTT. Amino acid sequence: CASSVFTSGMRTDTQYF.